Included here is one TCR beta chain sequence, with context. Germline trimming cut 8 bases from V and 2 bases from J; bases unmatched to any gene: 9. The CDR3 has 15 residues. The V gene's germline CDR1 is ENHRY and CDR2 SYGVKD. The sample comes from a study of blood T cell repertoires in COVID-19. TCRdb's copy holds only in-frame clones and misses some; the assay was immunoSEQ multiplex PCR. Seen here are 160,000 or so clones, roughly 84% observed once, and the top ten hold roughly 8.6%. Everyone who took part was roughly 18 to 90 years old, and they came from fewer than 25 US areas. Cohort 3 recovery required two negative PCRs, clearance, or symptom resolution.

Sequenced sample: PBMCs or T cells enriched from blood (not recorded which). The clonotype was recovered from a woman in her fifties or sixties who had recovered from COVID-19. The V call is TRBV10-3, the J call TRBJ1-5, with 7 positions matching TRBD1. The CDR3 coding sequence is TGTGCCATCGCCGAGACAGGGCTGGGCAATCAGCCCCAGCATTTT. Translated, it gives CAIAETGLGNQPQHF.